This T cell receptor (beta chain) comes out of a study of blood T cells in healthy people across ages. Germline CDR1 MNHNY, CDR2 SVGAGI (reference sequence). The V gene lost 2 bases and the J gene lost 2 bases, with 7 bases spanning the gap. The CDR3 has 13 residues. The second PCR ran roughly 6 to 11 cycles with a sample-barcoded 5' primer and J-beta primers. Using its own MiXCR run on the 5' RACE reads, TCRdb lists one record per CDR3 protein. The table records over 450,000 distinct CDR3 sequences, less than 25% of them present only once. Study outcomes and limitations: Donor CMV status was unknown, possibly confounding expanded clonotype changes.

Comment on this clonotype: Its specificity is unknown.

The data were also submitted as part of a second study, on T cells of mothers and their children. From that paper: Three healthy Caucasian mothers gave samples, and so did their six children. Mothers gave over 10 million TCR beta CDR3 reads each, and children about 3 million each.

The V call is TRBV6-6, the J call TRBJ2-7; D gene ambiguous. Sequencing was performed on blood. This sequence originates from a boy aged 5-17 years in good health. CDR3 sequence reads: CASSYVRAYEQYF. CDR3 DNA: TGTGCCAGCAGTTACGTTCGGGCCTACGAGCAGTACTTC.